The clone carrying this T cell receptor beta chain was detected only a few times. What it binds is unknown. CDR1 SGHTA and CDR2 FQGNSA come from the germline V gene. Trimming cost V 3 bases and J 2 bases, with 13 bases left between them. The CDR3 is 16 amino acids. This sample is part of a study of early T cells in non-severe SARS-CoV-2 infection. Turning to the study itself: Sequencing of bulk RNA from unsorted whole blood was done, without chain pairing. Study-wide points: Anti-spike CD8 responses were favored in VDJdb matching, and private and CD4 specificities were missed.

Each cDNA molecule carried a unique molecular identifier. TCRdb re-called the 5' RACE reads with MiXCR, one entry per CDR3 protein. The sample yields under 70,000 distinct CDR3 sequences, 13% seen once. The TCR sequence derives from an adult who was a healthcare worker with PCR-confirmed SARS-CoV-2 infection or an uninfected control (not recorded which). The sequences come from whole blood, collected at baseline. The J gene is TRBJ1-4, the V gene TRBV7-2; D unresolved. This CDR3 is CASSFLAGLTNEKLFF. CDR3 DNA: TGTGCCAGCAGCTTTCTTGCAGGTCTCACTAATGAAAAACTGTTTTTT.